A single sample gave rise to the 26 T cell receptor beta chains below, sequenced in a study of shared clonotypes between healthy human individuals. Repertoires were generated with immunoSEQ multiplex PCR, while TCRdb's copy carries only in-frame clones and drops some. The table has approximately 470,000 clones, approximately 81% seen once. The source material was PBMCs. The receptors derive from a middle-aged woman in good health. Some clones in this sample may be carry-over from other donors' samples.

This rearrangement joins TRBV4-1 to TRBJ2-1, with 11 bases that match TRBD2. Losses at the gene ends were 4 bases for V and 5 bases for J; bases not matched to a gene: 4. Germline CDR1 reads MGHRA; CDR2 reads YSYEKL. The CDR3 consists of 15 residues. The CDR3 DNA sequence: TGCGCCAGCAGCCTACTAGCGGGAGTCCACAATGAGCAGTTCTTC. It yields the protein CASSLLAGVHNEQFF.

The V call is TRBV19, the J call TRBJ1-3, with a weak D call TRBD1 (5 bases). This CDR3 is 15 amino acids long. From germline, CDR1 is LNHDA and CDR2 SQIVND (reference sequence). Between the trimmed V and J ends, which lost 3 bases and 0 bases, there was a span of 9 bases. This CDR3 reads CASSITTASGNTIYF. The CDR3, as DNA: TGTGCCAGTAGTATTACGACAGCCTCTGGAAACACCATATATTTT.

J is TRBJ2-3 and V is TRBV18; no firm D call. CDR3 size: 12 residues. V lost 3 bases and J lost 7, with 8 bases in between. Germline V gives CDR1 KGHSH, CDR2 LQKENI. DNA of the CDR3: TGTGCCAGCTCACCTTCCATGCATACGCAGTATTTT. Its protein is CASSPSMHTQYF.

The chain couples TRBV7-3 to TRBJ2-7, with 7 bases that match TRBD1. Germline CDR1 SGHTA, CDR2 FQGTGA. This CDR3 comprises 15 residues. The ends lost 4 bases at V and 4 bases at J; junction bases unmatched: 10. As DNA, the CDR3 is TGTGCCAGCAGCTCCTCGGCCGGGACAGTTTACGAGCAGTACTTC. Its translation is CASSSSAGTVYEQYF.

This chain links TRBV5-1 with TRBJ2-2, with a tentative D call TRBD2 (6 bases). The V and J ends lost 4 bases and 3 bases respectively, with 16 bases between them. CDR1 SGHRS and CDR2 YFSETQ come from the germline V gene. The CDR3 length is 16 residues. In DNA form, the CDR3 reads TGCGCCAGCAGCCGGACGGGAGCGGCATACACCGGGGAGCTGTTTTTT. It yields the protein CASSRTGAAYTGELFF.

In this sample, this clone turned up a few times. The rearrangement links TRBV19 to TRBJ2-7; a weak D match, TRBD1 (6 bases). The CDR3 length is 15 residues. CDR1 is LNHDA and CDR2 is SQIVND in the germline V gene (reference sequence). V was cut by 1 base and J by 5 bases, with 15 bases left in between. In DNA form, the CDR3 reads TGTGCCAGTAGTATAGGAGGGACACTATTCGACGAGCAGTACTTC. Translating it yields CASSIGGTLFDEQYF. Filled out from reference TRBV19 and TRBJ2-7, the complete variable domain reads DGGITQSPKYLFRKEGQNVTLSCEQNLNHDAMYWYRQDPGQGLRLIYYSQIVNDFQKGDIAEGYSVSREKKESFPLTVTSAQKNPTAFYLCASSIGGTLFDEQYFGPGTRLTVT.

The chain carries TRBV5-4 and TRBJ1-2; possible D gene TRBD1, 6 bases. V was clipped by 0 bases and J by 0 bases, with 15 bases between them. This CDR3 is 17 amino acids long. Germline V gives CDR1 SGHNT, CDR2 YYREEE (reference sequence). In nucleotides, the CDR3 is TGTGCCAGCAGCTTGGCCTTCTCCAGGGGAGCTAACTATGGCTACACCTTC. Protein product: CASSLAFSRGANYGYTF.

This sequence joins TRBV4-2 and TRBJ1-2, with 7 bases aligning to TRBD1. The length of the CDR3 is 14 residues. Germline CDR1 and CDR2: LGHNA and YNFKEQ. The V and J ends lost 2 bases and 3 bases, in that order; junction bases with no gene match: 3. The CDR3 loop is CASSQNTGDYGYTF. Here the CDR3 DNA reads TGTGCCAGCAGCCAAAATACAGGGGACTATGGCTACACCTTC.

V is TRBV6-6 and J is TRBJ2-7; D might be TRBD1 or TRBD2, each matching 5 bases. Germline values: CDR1 MNHNY, CDR2 SVGAGI (reference sequence). Between the trimmed V and J ends, which lost 8 bases and 1 base, there was a span of 18 bases. The CDR3 runs to 15 residues. In DNA, the CDR3 is TGTGCCAGCCTTGAAGTCGTGGGGGAGTCCTACGAGCAGTACTTC. Translated: CASLEVVGESYEQYF.

The chain has TRBV18 and TRBJ2-7, with TRBD1 matching 7 bases. V shed 3 bases, J shed 2 bases, and the junction held 7 bases outside the gene matches. Per germline, CDR1 KGHSH and CDR2 LQKENI. CDR3 size: 15 residues. This chain's CDR3 is CASSPYTGETYEQYF. In DNA form, the CDR3 reads TGTGCCAGCTCACCTTACACAGGGGAAACCTACGAGCAGTACTTC.

This chain uses TRBV6-6 with TRBJ2-3, with TRBD1 matching over 9 bases. Per the germline V gene, CDR1 is MNHNY and CDR2 is SVGAGI (reference sequence). This CDR3 contains 15 residues. With V trimmed by 8 bases and J by 6 bases, 12 bases remained unmatched. The CDR3 sequence is CASSLGTGFGDTQYF. CDR3 nucleotides: TGTGCCAGCTCTCTGGGGACAGGGTTTGGGGATACGCAGTATTTT.

The chain joins TRBV30 to TRBJ2-7; 7 bases are shared with TRBD1. The germline V gene has CDR1 GTSNPN and CDR2 SVGIG (reference sequence). The CDR3 consists of 16 residues. With V trimmed by 5 bases and J by 0 bases, 13 bases remained unmatched. The CDR3 reads CAWVARRQGVSYEQYF. Here the CDR3 DNA reads TGTGCCTGGGTAGCTAGGAGACAGGGTGTCTCCTACGAGCAGTACTTC.

About this clone: A far larger clone is one nucleotide away, so this likely arose from a read error. V gene TRBV5-6 combines with J gene TRBJ1-3, with 7 bases fitting TRBD1. CDR1 SGHDT and CDR2 YYEEEE come from the germline V gene. Germline trimming cut 6 bases from V and 0 bases from J; bases unmatched to any gene: 9. The CDR3 is 16 amino acids. The CDR3 nucleotides are TGTGCCAGCATCGAGGGACAGCCTCTCTCTGGAAACACCATATATTTT. This translates into CASIEGQPLSGNTIYF. Combining the CDR3 with reference TRBV5-6 and TRBJ1-3 gives the whole variable domain DAGVTQSPTHLIKTRGQQVTLRCSPKSGHDTVSWYQQALGQGPQFIFQYYEEEERQRGNFPDRFSGHQFPNYSSELNVNALLLGDSALYLCASIEGQPLSGNTIYFGEGSWLTVV.

There are a few counts of this clone. A much larger clone lies one base from this, so it may be a read error. The chain has TRBV28 and TRBJ1-5, with a tentative D call TRBD1 (5 bases). Germline CDR1 reads MDHEN; CDR2 reads SYDVKM. The CDR3 is 15 residues long. The CDR3 coding sequence is TGTGCCAGCAGTTTTCGAGGGGTTATCAATCAGCCCCAGCGTTTT. As protein: CASSFRGVINQPQRF.

This clone was observed a single time. The likely explanation is a read error, given a far larger clone one base away. The same CDR3 can be traced to other DNA sequences in this sample. The J gene is TRBJ2-5, the V gene TRBV30, with no clear D. CDR3 size: 13 residues. Germline assignment: CDR1 GTSNPN and CDR2 SVGIG (reference sequence). The CDR3, as DNA: TGTGCATGGAGTGATTTAGATAGGGAGACCCAGTACTTC. This translates into CAWSDLDRETQYF.

V usage is TRBV30 and J usage is TRBJ2-7; D call uncertain. V shed 0 bases and J shed 3 bases, with 9 bases lying between them. Germline V gene sequence: CDR1 GTSNPN, CDR2 SVGIG (reference sequence). The CDR3 runs 13 residues. Here the CDR3 reads CAWSVIGLYEQYF. CDR3 nucleotide sequence: TGTGCCTGGAGTGTAATAGGGCTCTACGAGCAGTACTTC. Looking up the rest from reference TRBV30 and TRBJ2-7 gives the full variable domain: SQTIHQWPATLVQPVGSPLSLECTVEGTSNPNLYWYRQAAGRGLQLLFYSVGIGQISSEVPQNLSASRPQDRQFILSSKKLLLSDSGFYLCAWSVIGLYEQYFGPGTRLTVT.

The J gene is TRBJ1-1, the V gene TRBV7-2; TRBD1 matches 10 bases. This CDR3 has 15 amino acids. Germline V gene sequence: CDR1 SGHTA, CDR2 FQGNSA. J lost 3 bases, V lost 2 bases, and 3 bases had no gene match. The CDR3 DNA is TGTGCCAGCAGCTTAACGGGACAGGGGCACACTGAAGCTTTCTTT. Protein sequence: CASSLTGQGHTEAFF.

The sample holds one count of this clone. This chain connects TRBV29-1 to TRBJ1-1; D uncertain. The CDR3 spans 14 residues. Germline assignment: CDR1 SQVTM and CDR2 ANQGSEA. V lost 8 bases to trimming and J lost 4 bases, with 20 bases between them. The CDR3 DNA sequence: TGCAGCATCCTACAATCCACCTGGGGCACTGAAGCTTTCTTT. It translates to CSILQSTWGTEAFF.

The chain uses TRBV18 and TRBJ2-7; 9 nucleotides align to TRBD1. CDR3 size: 16 residues. V was clipped by 4 bases and J by 2 bases; unmatched bases: 9. CDR1 is KGHSH, CDR2 LQKENI, per germline. The CDR3 DNA sequence: TGTGCCAGCTCACAAACAGGGACAGGGCCCACCTACGAGCAGTACTTC. Residues: CASSQTGTGPTYEQYF. Looking up the rest from reference TRBV18 and TRBJ2-7 gives the full variable domain: NAGVMQNPRHLVRRRGQEARLRCSPMKGHSHVYWYRQLPEEGLKFMVYLQKENIIDESGMPKERFSAEFPKEGPSILRIQQVVRGDSAAYFCASSQTGTGPTYEQYFGPGTRLTVT.

This clone was picked up many times. Other DNA variants within this sample encode the same CDR3. V is TRBV2 and J is TRBJ2-1; 10 bases are a match to TRBD2. V lost 3 bases and J lost 5; bases outside the gene matches: 10. This CDR3 region has 17 residues. Germline CDR1 reads SNHLY; CDR2 reads FYNNEI. The CDR3 DNA is TGTGCCAGCAGTGAGGGGGGAGCGGGAGGGCCGGACAATGAGCAGTTCTTC. It translates to CASSEGGAGGPDNEQFF.

J is TRBJ1-2 and V is TRBV4-1; 11 bases map to TRBD1. CDR1 and CDR2 (germline): MGHRA, YSYEKL. The V gene end was trimmed by 3 bases and the J gene end by 4 bases; junction bases not matched to a gene: 13. The CDR3 is made up of 18 amino acids. The CDR3 sequence is CASSQGQGVSVGIYGYTF. In DNA form, the CDR3 reads TGCGCCAGCAGCCAGGGACAGGGGGTTTCCGTCGGCATCTATGGCTACACCTTC.

Worth noting for this clone: Given a far larger clone just one base away, this is likely a sequencing read error. The rearrangement links TRBV5-1 to TRBJ2-7, with D perhaps TRBD2 (6 bases). From germline, CDR1 is SGHRS and CDR2 YFSETQ. This CDR3 region has 13 residues. Here the CDR3 DNA reads TGCGCCAGCAGCCCCGGAGGGCCCTACGAGCGGTACTTC. As protein: CASSPGGPYERYF.

This clone was observed a few times. V and J are TRBV19 and TRBJ1-2; TRBD1 aligns across 7 bases. The CDR3 contains 13 residues. V lost 7 bases, J lost 2 bases, and 4 bases stayed unmatched. The V gene's germline CDR1 is LNHDA and CDR2 SQIVND (reference sequence). The CDR3 here is CASNLQGNYGYTF. In DNA, the CDR3 is TGTGCCAGTAATCTACAGGGGAACTATGGCTACACCTTC.

The chain couples TRBV30 to TRBJ1-2, with TRBD1 as a possible D gene (6 bases). In germline, CDR1 is GTSNPN, CDR2 SVGIG (reference sequence). There are 13 residues in the CDR3. V lost 4 bases and J 0 bases, leaving 9 bases between the germline ends. As DNA, the CDR3 is TGTGCCTGGAACAGGGACTCTAACTATGGCTACACCTTC. Its translation: CAWNRDSNYGYTF.

This rearrangement joins TRBV7-9 to TRBJ2-6; a possible D gene is TRBD2 (6 bases). The CDR3 is made up of 15 amino acids. Germline V gives CDR1 SEHNR, CDR2 FQNEAQ (reference sequence). The V end was cut by 5 bases, the J end by 1 base, with 9 bases between. The CDR3 is CASSPRGSGANVLTF. The CDR3 DNA is TGTGCCAGCAGCCCCCGGGGGTCTGGGGCCAACGTCCTGACTTTC.

The chain is built from TRBV7-2 and TRBJ2-7; D call uncertain. The V end was cut by 5 bases, the J end by 0 bases, with 17 bases between. From germline, CDR1 is SGHTA and CDR2 FQGNSA. The CDR3 consists of 16 residues. CDR3 coding DNA: TGTGCCAGCAGCATTGCGGATCCTCGCCCCTCCTACGAGCAGTACTTC. It is translated as CASSIADPRPSYEQYF. Full variable domain (missing parts from reference TRBV7-2 and TRBJ2-7): GAGVSQSPSNKVTEKGKDVELRCDPISGHTALYWYRQSLGQGLEFLIYFQGNSAPDKSGLPSDRFSAERTGGSVSTLTIQRTQQEDSAVYLCASSIADPRPSYEQYFGPGTRLTVT.